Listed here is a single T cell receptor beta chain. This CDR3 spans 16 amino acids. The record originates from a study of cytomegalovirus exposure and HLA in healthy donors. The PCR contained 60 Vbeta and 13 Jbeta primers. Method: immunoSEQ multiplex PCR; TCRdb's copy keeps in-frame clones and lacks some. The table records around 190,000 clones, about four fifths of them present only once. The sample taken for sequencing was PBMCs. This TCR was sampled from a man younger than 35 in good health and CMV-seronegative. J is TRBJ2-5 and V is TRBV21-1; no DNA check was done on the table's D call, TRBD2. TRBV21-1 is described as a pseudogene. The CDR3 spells CASFEARGDSQETQYF. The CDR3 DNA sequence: TGTGCCAGCTTCGAGGCGAGAGGGGACTCCCAAGAGACCCAGTACTTC.